This T cell receptor (beta chain) was captured by sequencing in a study of lymphopenia after photon versus proton radiotherapy. Repertoires were generated with immunoSEQ multiplex PCR, while TCRdb's copy carries only in-frame clones and drops some. The sample contains 20,000 to 25,000 clones, 85% of which appear only once. The V gene end was trimmed by 1 base and the J gene end by 8 bases; junction bases not matched to a gene: 4. This CDR3 has 14 amino acids. Germline V gene lookup returns CDR1 SGHAT and CDR2 FQNNGV. This specimen consisted of peripheral blood, obtained from a patient treated with photon-based radiotherapy. This clonotype was sampled from a man aged 55 to 70 with pancreatic cancer. V and J are TRBV11-2 and TRBJ2-7, with 11 bases that match TRBD1. DNA of the CDR3: TGTGCCAGCAGCTTAGCCCGGACAGGGGGCAAGCAGTACTTC. As protein: CASSLARTGGKQYF. The full variable domain, completed using reference TRBV11-2 and TRBJ2-7, is EAGVAQSPRYKIIEKRQSVAFWCNPISGHATLYWYQQILGQGPKLLIQFQNNGVVDDSQLPKDRFSAERLKGVDSTLKIQPAKLEDSAVYLCASSLARTGGKQYFGPGTRLTVT.